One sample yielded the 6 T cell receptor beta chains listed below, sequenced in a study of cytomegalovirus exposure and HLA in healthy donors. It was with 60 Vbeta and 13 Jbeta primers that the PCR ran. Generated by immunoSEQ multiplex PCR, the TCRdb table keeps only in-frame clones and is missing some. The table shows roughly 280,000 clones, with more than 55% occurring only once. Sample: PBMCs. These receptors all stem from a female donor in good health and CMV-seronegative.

The CDR3: CASSSLGVQGSSYEQYF. The CDR3 DNA is TGTGCCAGCAGTTCCCTTGGGGTCCAGGGGAGCTCCTACGAGCAGTACTTC. The J gene is TRBJ2-7, the V gene TRBV27; D might be TRBD1 (6 bases). The germline gives CDR1 MNHEY, CDR2 SMNVEV (reference sequence). The CDR3 has 17 residues. V gave up 4 bases and J gave up 0 bases, with 19 bases separating them.

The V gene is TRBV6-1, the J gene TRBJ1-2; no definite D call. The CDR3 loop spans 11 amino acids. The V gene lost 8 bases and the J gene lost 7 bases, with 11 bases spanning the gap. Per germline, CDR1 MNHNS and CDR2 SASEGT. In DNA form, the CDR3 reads TGTGCCAGCGTGGGAGGATCTGGCTACACCTTC. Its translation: CASVGGSGYTF.

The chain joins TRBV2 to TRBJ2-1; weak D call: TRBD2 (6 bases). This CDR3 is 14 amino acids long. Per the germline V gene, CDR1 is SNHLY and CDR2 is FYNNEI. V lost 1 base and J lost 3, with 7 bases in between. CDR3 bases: TGTGCCAGCAGTGAAGAGCGGGTCTACAATGAGCAGTTCTTC. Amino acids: CASSEERVYNEQFF.

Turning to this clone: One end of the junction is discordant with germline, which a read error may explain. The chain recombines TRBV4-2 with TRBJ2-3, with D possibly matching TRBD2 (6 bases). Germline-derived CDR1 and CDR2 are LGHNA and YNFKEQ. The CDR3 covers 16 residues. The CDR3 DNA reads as TGTGCCAGCAGCCTTTCGGATAGCGGAATCACAGATACGCGGTATTTT. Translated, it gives CASSLSDSGITDTRYF.

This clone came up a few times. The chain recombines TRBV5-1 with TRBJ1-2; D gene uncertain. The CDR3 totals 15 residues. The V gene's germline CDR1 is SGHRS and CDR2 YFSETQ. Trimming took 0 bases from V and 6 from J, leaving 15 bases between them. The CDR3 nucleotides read TGCGCCAGCAGCTTGGGGGCCGGGGAAGTGGATGGCTACACCTTC. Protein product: CASSLGAGEVDGYTF.

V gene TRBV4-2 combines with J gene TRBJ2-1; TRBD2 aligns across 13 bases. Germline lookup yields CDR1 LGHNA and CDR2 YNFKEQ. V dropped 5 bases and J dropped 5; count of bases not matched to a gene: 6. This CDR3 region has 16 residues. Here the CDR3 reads CASSLTGLAGDNEQFF. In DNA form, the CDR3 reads TGTGCCAGCAGCTTAACAGGACTAGCGGGAGACAATGAGCAGTTCTTC.